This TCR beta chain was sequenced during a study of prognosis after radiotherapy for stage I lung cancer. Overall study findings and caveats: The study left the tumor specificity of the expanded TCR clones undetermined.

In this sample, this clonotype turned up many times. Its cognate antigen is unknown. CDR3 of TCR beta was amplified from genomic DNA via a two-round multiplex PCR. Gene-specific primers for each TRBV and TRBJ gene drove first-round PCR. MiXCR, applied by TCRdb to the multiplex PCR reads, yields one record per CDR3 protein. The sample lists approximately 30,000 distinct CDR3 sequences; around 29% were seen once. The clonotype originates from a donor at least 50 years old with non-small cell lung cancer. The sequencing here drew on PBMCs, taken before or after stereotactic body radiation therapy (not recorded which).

CDR3 sequence (DNA): TGTGCCAGTAGTATGAGGCACGGCACTGAAGCTTTCTTT. This sequence encodes CASSMRHGTEAFF. The rearrangement links TRBV19 to TRBJ1-1; D is unresolved. The germline V gene has CDR1 LNHDA and CDR2 SQIVND (reference sequence). There are 13 residues in the CDR3. Trimming pared 3 bases from V and 4 bases from J, leaving 9 bases between.